This T cell receptor (beta chain) was recovered during a study of T-cell memory formation after mild COVID-19. Across the whole study: TCR clusters showed largely donor specificity. Study results and limitations: Cross-reactive memory seemingly joined, as some responding clones were found in pre-infection memory. For second-wave clones that peaked at day 37, SARS-CoV-2 specificity went unverified.

Via MiXCR, TCRdb re-called the 5' RACE reads, giving one row per CDR3 protein. The sample lists approximately 350,000 distinct CDR3 sequences; approximately 15% were seen once. Germline V gene data show CDR1 as SGHTA and CDR2 as FQGNSA. The CDR3 is 16 residues long. With 2 bases removed from V and 0 bases from J, the gap between germline ends came to 10 bases. Note on this clonotype: Its antigen is not identified.

Source material: PBMCs or a T cell subset sorted from them (not recorded which). This chain joins TRBV7-2 and TRBJ2-2; no reliable D call. The TCR comes from a man in his late teens or twenties who had mild COVID-19 (a few samples of this study predate the infection). Cell type and time point are not known. The CDR3 coding sequence is TGTGCCAGCAGCTTAAATGGGCCAACGAACACCGGGGAGCTGTTTTTT. Amino acids: CASSLNGPTNTGELFF.